This TCR beta chain was captured by sequencing in a study of CD4 and CD8 cells across lung adenocarcinoma regions. Localized lung adenocarcinoma, a non-small cell lung cancer, affected the donors. The germline V gene has CDR1 LGHDT and CDR2 YNNKEL (reference sequence). This CDR3 has 12 residues. In TCRdb, the PCR reads were re-called with MiXCR into one record per CDR3 protein. This repertoire shows about 7,700 distinct CDR3 sequences, approximately 45% found once; its top ten account for around 30%. The genes are TRBV3-1 and TRBJ2-1; possibly TRBD1 for D (5 bases). The tail of the sequence fits TRBJ2-7 better, so the J call may be wrong. The sample taken for sequencing was CD4+ T cells from the margin of a lung tumor. This TCR came from a male donor with lung adenocarcinoma. The CD4 and CD8 labels of this study may be unreliable. Written as DNA, the CDR3 is TGTGCCAGCAGTCTGGGGCTTTACGAGCAGTACTTC. Translation gives CASSLGLYEQYF.